Below are 27 T cell receptor gamma chains sequenced from a single sample in a study of Vδ1+ human thymocytes. Points from the study as a whole: In the thymus, TRG and TRD repertoires looked highly polyclonal with Gaussian CDR3 lengths.

What these receptors recognize is not known. RNA was extracted from the cells and then reverse transcribed. Multiplex PCR used pooled V-gene forward primers and a constant-region reverse primer to amplify CDR3s. TCRdb redid clone calling on the multiplex PCR reads using CATT. The table lists about 22,000 gamma-chain clones, approximately 13% of them singletons, with roughly 2% in the top ten. Sequenced sample: Vdelta1+ gamma-delta thymocytes from the thymus. Subset here: FACS-sorted CD3+ TCRalphabeta- TCRVdelta1+ TCRVdelta2- thymocytes. The receptor set was obtained from a child under two years old who had congenital heart surgery.

A word on this clone: At the DNA level, this CDR3 is encoded by other sequences in the same sample as well. The chain has TRGV9 and TRGJ1 or TRGJ2. Germline V CDR1 and CDR2: GITISATS, ISYDGTV (reference sequence). The ends lost 0 bases at V and 0 bases at J; junction bases unmatched: 5. This CDR3 has 15 residues. The CDR3 region has the DNA TGTGCCTTGTGGGAGGTGCATCCGAATTATTATAAGAAACTCTTT. It translates to CALWEVHPNYYKKLF.

This clone appeared a few times. The chain carries TRGV9 and TRGJ1 or TRGJ2. J was trimmed by 12 bases and V by 5 bases; bases with no gene match: 13. Germline V CDR1 and CDR2: GITISATS, ISYDGTV (reference sequence). The CDR3 is 12 residues long. The CDR3 sequence is CALWVHLGRKLF. CDR3 sequence (DNA): TGTGCCTTGTGGGTCCACCTGGGTAGGAAACTCTTT.

This clone was observed a few times. The chain joins TRGV4 to TRGJP2. V shed 6 bases and J 2 bases; nucleotides not matched to a gene: 6. CDR1 EGSTGY and CDR2 YDSYTSSV come from the germline V gene. This CDR3 has 14 amino acids. The DNA for the CDR3 is TGTGCCACCTGGAATCCCAGTAGTGATTGGATCAAGACGTTT. Translation: CATWNPSSDWIKTF.

This clone occurred a few times. In the same sample, other DNA sequences code for this CDR3. The V and J genes are TRGV4 and TRGJ1 or TRGJ2. Germline assignment: CDR1 EGSTGY and CDR2 YDSYTSSV. J gave up 3 bases and V 0 bases, and 5 bases lay outside the gene matches. CDR3 length: 14 amino acids. This CDR3 is CATWDGRVYYKKLF. CDR3 bases: TGTGCCACCTGGGATGGGCGGGTTTATTATAAGAAACTCTTT.

This clone was found a few times. The chain carries TRGV2 and TRGJ1 or TRGJ2. This CDR3 is 16 amino acids long. J lost 3 bases, V lost 1 base, and 12 bases had no gene match. CDR1 and CDR2 from the germline V gene are EGSNGY and YDSYNSKV. The CDR3 DNA sequence: TGTGCCACCTGGGACGGCCGAGGAGAGATTTATTATAAGAAACTCTTT. Translation: CATWDGRGEIYYKKLF.

The chain couples TRGV8 to TRGJ1 or TRGJ2. Germline assignment: CDR1 VENAVY and CDR2 YDSYNSRV. J lost 10 bases, V lost 1 base, and 7 bases had no gene match. The CDR3 consists of 12 residues. In DNA form, the CDR3 reads TGTGCCACCTGGGATAGAGGAGCCAAGAAACTCTTT. It encodes CATWDRGAKKLF.

V is TRGV2 and J is TRGJ1 or TRGJ2. The CDR3 extends over 16 amino acids. The V gene end was trimmed by 0 bases and the J gene end by 3 bases; junction bases not matched to a gene: 11. Germline loops: CDR1 EGSNGY, CDR2 YDSYNSKV. CDR3 nucleotides: TGTGCCACCTGGGACGGGCCGCGGTATTCTTATTATAAGAAACTCTTT. As protein: CATWDGPRYSYYKKLF.

Details on this clone: It may be a read error: a sequence one base away is much more abundant. Different DNA sequences within this sample yield the same CDR3. The chain is built from TRGV2 and TRGJ1 or TRGJ2. Unmatched junction bases numbered 9, after V lost 3 bases and J lost 7 bases. The CDR3 spans 13 residues. The germline gives CDR1 EGSNGY, CDR2 YDSYNSKV. CDR3: CATWDRPCYKKLF. DNA of the CDR3: TGTGCCACCTGGGACAGGCCTTGCTATAAGAAACTCTTT.

This chain links TRGV4 with TRGJ1 or TRGJ2. V was pared by 1 base and J by 5 bases, with 8 bases of the junction left unmatched. Germline loops: CDR1 EGSTGY, CDR2 YDSYTSSV. This CDR3 is 14 amino acids long. The CDR3 reads CATWDGLGDYKKLF. The DNA of the CDR3 is TGTGCCACCTGGGATGGCCTTGGAGATTATAAGAAACTCTTT.

The chain joins TRGV9 to TRGJ1 or TRGJ2. Per germline, CDR1 GITISATS and CDR2 ISYDGTV (reference sequence). This CDR3 spans 12 amino acids. Germline trimming cut 6 bases from V and 2 bases from J; bases unmatched to any gene: 4. The CDR3 nucleotides read TGTGCCTTGTGGCCCGATTATTATAAGAAACTCTTT. Encoded protein: CALWPDYYKKLF.

The table lists this clone with a few counts. V usage is TRGV8 and J usage is TRGJP2. Trimming cost V 6 bases and J 5 bases; bases outside gene matches: 9. The CDR3 has 14 residues. Per germline, CDR1 VENAVY and CDR2 YDSYNSRV. The CDR3, as DNA: TGTGCCACCTGGCCCGAGGGGAGTGATTGGATCAAGACGTTT. This sequence encodes CATWPEGSDWIKTF.

This clone was detected a few times. V gene TRGV8 combines with J gene TRGJ1 or TRGJ2. Germline CDR1 is VENAVY and CDR2 is YDSYNSRV. The CDR3 extends over 15 amino acids. The ends lost 3 bases at V and 1 base at J; junction bases unmatched: 9. CDR3 nucleotides: TGTGCCACCTGGGATTTACGAACAAATTATTATAAGAAACTCTTT. Protein product: CATWDLRTNYYKKLF.

A few counts support this clone. The chain joins TRGV9 to TRGJ1 or TRGJ2. J was trimmed by 8 bases and V by 4 bases; bases with no gene match: 5. Germline V gives CDR1 GITISATS, CDR2 ISYDGTV (reference sequence). The CDR3 consists of 11 residues. CDR3 region: CALWDPNKKLF. In nucleotides, the CDR3 is TGTGCCTTGTGGGACCCGAATAAGAAACTCTTT.

On this clone itself: At one end, the junction sequence differs from germline, possibly due to a read error. The chain couples TRGV4 to TRGJ1 or TRGJ2. From germline, CDR1 is EGSTGY and CDR2 YDSYTSSV. The CDR3 runs to 14 residues. This chain's CDR3 is CATWSKRNYYKKLF. The CDR3 nucleotides are TGTGCCACCTGGAGCAAGAGGAATTATTATAAGAAACTCTTC.

This clone was observed a handful of times. This rearrangement joins TRGV5 to TRGJ1 or TRGJ2. Germline loops: CDR1 VINAFY, CDR2 YDVSNSKD. This CDR3 contains 13 residues. The ends lost 0 bases at V and 5 bases at J; junction bases unmatched: 4. The CDR3 sequence: CATWDRLHYKKLF. The CDR3 nucleotides are TGTGCCACCTGGGACAGGTTGCATTATAAGAAACTCTTT.

This chain connects TRGV4 to TRGJ1 or TRGJ2. V was clipped by 3 bases and J by 6 bases; unmatched bases: 5. This CDR3 is 12 amino acids long. The germline V gene encodes CDR1 EGSTGY and CDR2 YDSYTSSV. In nucleotides, the CDR3 is TGTGCCACCTGGGATCCCATTTATAAGAAACTCTTT. Translation gives CATWDPIYKKLF.

This clone was observed a few times. J is TRGJ1 or TRGJ2 and V is TRGV4. V lost 6 bases to trimming and J lost 10 bases; unmatched junction nucleotides: 9. From germline, CDR1 is EGSTGY and CDR2 YDSYTSSV. CDR3 length: 11 amino acids. CDR3 loop: CATWWGEKKLF. DNA of the CDR3: TGTGCCACCTGGTGGGGGGAAAAGAAACTCTTT.

The chain is built from TRGV4 and TRGJ1 or TRGJ2. The V gene end was trimmed by 6 bases and the J gene end by 10 bases; junction bases not matched to a gene: 9. Germline V gene data show CDR1 as EGSTGY and CDR2 as YDSYTSSV. CDR3 size: 11 residues. The CDR3: CATWNAPKKLF. CDR3 coding DNA: TGTGCCACCTGGAACGCCCCCAAGAAACTCTTT.

This clone has a handful of counts. At the DNA level, this CDR3 is encoded by other sequences in the same sample as well. The chain joins TRGV4 to TRGJ1 or TRGJ2. V shed 1 base, J shed 3 bases, and the junction held 3 bases outside the gene matches. This CDR3 contains 13 residues. Germline V gene lookup returns CDR1 EGSTGY and CDR2 YDSYTSSV. The CDR3 here is CATWDGFYYKKLF. CDR3 nucleotide sequence: TGTGCCACCTGGGATGGATTTTATTATAAGAAACTCTTT.

Concerning this clone: This may be a read error: a much more frequent sequence differs by one nucleotide. This chain connects TRGV4 to TRGJ1 or TRGJ2. Germline values: CDR1 EGSTGY, CDR2 YDSYTSSV. The CDR3 is 13 amino acids. CDR3 sequence: CATWNGPHYKKLF. The CDR3 bases are TGTGCCACCTGGAATGGGCCTCATTATAAGAAACTCTTT.

J is TRGJ1 or TRGJ2 and V is TRGV8. This CDR3 has 13 amino acids. CDR1 and CDR2 (germline): VENAVY, YDSYNSRV. Unmatched junction bases numbered 6, after V lost 1 base and J lost 6 bases. The CDR3 reads CATWDSKGYKKLF. The CDR3, as DNA: TGTGCCACCTGGGATAGTAAGGGTTATAAGAAACTCTTT.

The sample holds a few counts of this clone. Other nucleotide sequences in the sample specify the same CDR3. The chain is built from TRGV4 and TRGJ1 or TRGJ2. The CDR3 length is 13 residues. CDR1 is EGSTGY and CDR2 is YDSYTSSV in the germline V gene. After removal of 2 bases from V and 5 bases from J, the junction contained 6 bases not matched to a gene. The CDR3 coding sequence is TGTGCCACCTGGGATGCCTACGATTATAAGAAACTCTTT. It is translated as CATWDAYDYKKLF.

Of note for this clone: Sequence at one end of the junction differs from germline and may be a read error. This sequence joins TRGV4 and TRGJ1 or TRGJ2. Germline V gene data show CDR1 as EGSTGY and CDR2 as YDSYTSSV. CDR3 length: 14 residues. CDR3 nucleotides: TGTGCCACCTGGAATGGGCTGTTCGGTTATAAGAAACTCTTT. Its protein product is CATWNGLFGYKKLF.

This clone was found a few times. J is TRGJ1 or TRGJ2 and V is TRGV3. The trim removed 0 bases at V and 1 base at J, leaving 15 bases unmatched. The V gene's germline CDR1 is VTNTFY and CDR2 YDVSTARD (reference sequence). The CDR3 runs 18 residues. This CDR3 is CATWDRLGLSLNYYKKLF. The DNA for the CDR3 is TGTGCCACCTGGGACAGGCTGGGTTTGAGTCTCAATTATTATAAGAAACTCTTT.

About this clone: This specimen includes other DNA sequences encoding the same CDR3. V is TRGV4 and J is TRGJ1 or TRGJ2. V lost 6 bases and J lost 8; bases outside the gene matches: 4. In germline, CDR1 is EGSTGY, CDR2 YDSYTSSV. The CDR3 runs 10 residues. This chain's CDR3 is CATWNDKKLF. The CDR3 DNA reads TGTGCCACCTGGAATGATAAGAAACTCTTT.

This chain uses TRGV3 with TRGJ1 or TRGJ2. The CDR3 is 15 residues long. Germline loops: CDR1 VTNTFY, CDR2 YDVSTARD (reference sequence). J gave up 12 bases and V 0 bases, and 17 bases lay outside the gene matches. The CDR3 here is CATWDRALLCPRKLF. CDR3 DNA: TGTGCCACCTGGGACAGGGCTCTCCTATGTCCTAGGAAACTCTTT.

This clone was counted between two and nine times. The genes are TRGV5 and TRGJ1 or TRGJ2. The CDR3 is 12 residues long. Germline CDR1 and CDR2: VINAFY and YDVSNSKD. J was trimmed by 7 bases and V by 5 bases; bases with no gene match: 8. In DNA form, the CDR3 reads TGTGCCACCTGGGTCCCAGGATATAAGAAACTCTTT. Encoded protein: CATWVPGYKKLF.